The clone carrying this T cell receptor beta chain appeared a few times. Its antigen is unknown. The sample comes from a study of cytomegalovirus exposure and HLA in healthy donors. Study findings and constraints: Follow-up analysis found HLA locus-dependent TCR association rates, highest for DRB1 and lowest for HLA-C. CMV serostatus stood as the only immune exposure information on hand.

CDR3 size: 17 residues. Unmatched junction bases numbered 13, after V lost 8 bases and J lost 0 bases. Germline CDR1 is LNHNV and CDR2 is YYDKDF (reference sequence). The PCR was carried out with 60 Vbeta primers and 13 Jbeta primers. Data came from immunoSEQ multiplex PCR; TCRdb stores just in-frame clones and leaves some out. This table has a few hundred thousand clones, 81% appearing once. Sample: PBMCs. V is TRBV15 and J is TRBJ2-1; TRBD2 matches 7 bases. This TCR was recovered from a woman aged 60-75 years in good health and CMV-seropositive. CDR3 loop: CATCKGGSESSYNEQFF. The CDR3 DNA follows: TGTGCCACCTGTAAGGGCGGGAGTGAGAGCTCCTACAATGAGCAGTTCTTC. The entire variable domain, with the rest obtained from reference TRBV15 and TRBJ2-1, is as follows: DAMVIQNPRYQVTQFGKPVTLSCSQTLNHNVMYWYQQKSSQAPKLLFHYYDKDFNNEADTPDNFQSRRPNTSFCFLDIRSPGLGDTAMYLCATCKGGSESSYNEQFFGPGTRLTVL.